Sequencing of this T cell receptor beta chain was carried out in a study of glioma-infiltrating T cells. Study outcomes and limitations: Very few CDR3 sequences were shared between tissue and blood. Tissue-blood divergence was below expectation in non-neoplastic patients, above in gliomas.

Germline lookup yields CDR1 GTSNPN and CDR2 SVGIG (reference sequence). This CDR3 spans 14 amino acids. The germline V and J ends were trimmed by 2 bases and 4 bases, with 14 bases remaining between them. This clonotype was picked up a small number of times. The antigen is unknown. Using RNA template, CDR3s of TCR alpha and beta were amplified with iRepertoire arm-PCR. Input was about 85-400 ng of tissue mRNA or PBMC total RNA. One entry per CDR3 protein, called by TCRdb with MiXCR from the multiplex PCR reads. The table records some 16,000 distinct CDR3 sequences, over 45% of them present only once. The sample was glioma tissue, nonneoplastic brain tissue, or PBMCs (not recorded which). This rearrangement joins TRBV30 to TRBJ2-5; D possibly corresponds to TRBD1 (6 bases). The sequence was collected from a human donor with low-grade glioma or glioblastoma, undergoing nonglioma brain surgery, or in good health (not recorded which). This chain's CDR3 is CAWSQGSGVETQYF. CDR3 sequence (DNA): TGTGCCTGGAGTCAGGGGTCAGGGGTAGAGACCCAGTACTTC.